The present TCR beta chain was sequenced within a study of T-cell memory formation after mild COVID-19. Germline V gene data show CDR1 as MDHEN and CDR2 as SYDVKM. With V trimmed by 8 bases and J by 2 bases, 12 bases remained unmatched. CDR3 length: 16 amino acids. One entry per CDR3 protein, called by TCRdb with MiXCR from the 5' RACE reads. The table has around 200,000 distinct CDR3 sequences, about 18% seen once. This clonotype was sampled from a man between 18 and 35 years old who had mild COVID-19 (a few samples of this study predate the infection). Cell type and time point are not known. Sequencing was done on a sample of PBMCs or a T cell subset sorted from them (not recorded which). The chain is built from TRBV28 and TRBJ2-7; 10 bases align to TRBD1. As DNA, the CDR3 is TGTGCCAGCCGAAGGGTGGGGACAGGGGTCCCCTACGAGCAGTACGTC. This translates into CASRRVGTGVPYEQYV.